The source of this T cell receptor (beta chain) is a study of cytomegalovirus exposure and HLA in healthy donors. Study results and caveats: The CMV antigen specificity of a few CMV-associated chains was confirmed through in vitro analysis. Whilst most TCR sequences proved rare, a subset of public TCRs occurred across many donors. Among TCR beta chains, those listed as cytomegalovirus-associated numbered some 170.

Trimming stripped 3 bases from V and 3 bases from J, with 9 bases between. Per the germline V gene, CDR1 is SGHRS and CDR2 is YFSETQ. The CDR3 spans 14 residues. Points on this clone: Its specificity is unknown.

Generated by immunoSEQ multiplex PCR, the TCRdb table keeps only in-frame clones and is missing some. Here the sample spans roughly 90,000 clones, around 85% being singletons. Sequencing was performed on PBMCs. This TCR came from a man in his late teens or twenties in good health and CMV-seropositive. The chain uses TRBV5-1 and TRBJ2-2; possibly TRBD1 for D (6 bases). CDR3 sequence (DNA): TGCGCCAGCAGCTCAGGGGAGTACACCGGGGAGCTGTTTTTT. Its protein product is CASSSGEYTGELFF.